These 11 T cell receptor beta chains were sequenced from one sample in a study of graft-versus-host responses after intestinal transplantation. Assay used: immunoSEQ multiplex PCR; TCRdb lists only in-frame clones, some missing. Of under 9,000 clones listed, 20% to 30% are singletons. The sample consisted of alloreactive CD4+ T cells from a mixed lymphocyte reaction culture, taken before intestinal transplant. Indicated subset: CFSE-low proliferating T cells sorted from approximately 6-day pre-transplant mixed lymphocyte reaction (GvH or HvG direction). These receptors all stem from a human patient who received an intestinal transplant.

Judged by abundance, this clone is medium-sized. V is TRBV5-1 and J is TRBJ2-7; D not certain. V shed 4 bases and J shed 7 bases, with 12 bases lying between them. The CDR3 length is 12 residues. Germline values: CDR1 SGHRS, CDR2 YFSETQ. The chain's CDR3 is CASSPQSREQYF. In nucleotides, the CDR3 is TGCGCCAGCAGCCCCCAATCGAGGGAGCAGTACTTC. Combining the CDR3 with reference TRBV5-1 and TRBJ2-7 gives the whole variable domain KAGVTQTPRYLIKTRGQQVTLSCSPISGHRSVSWYQQTPGQGLQFLFEYFSETQRNKGNFPGRFSGRQFSNSRSEMNVSTLELGDSALYLCASSPQSREQYFGPGTRLTVT.

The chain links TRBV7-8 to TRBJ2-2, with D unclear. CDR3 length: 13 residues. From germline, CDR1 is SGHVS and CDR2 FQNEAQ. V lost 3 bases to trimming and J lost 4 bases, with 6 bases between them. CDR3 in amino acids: CASSFAGTGELFF. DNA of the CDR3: TGTGCCAGCAGCTTTGCAGGCACCGGGGAGCTGTTTTTT.

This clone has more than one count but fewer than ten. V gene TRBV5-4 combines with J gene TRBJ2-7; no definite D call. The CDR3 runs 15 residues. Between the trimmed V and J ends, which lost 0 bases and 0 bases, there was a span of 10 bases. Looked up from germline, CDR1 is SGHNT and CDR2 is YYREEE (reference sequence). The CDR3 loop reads CASSLAPTASYEQYF. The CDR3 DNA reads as TGTGCCAGCAGCTTGGCCCCCACAGCCTCCTACGAGCAGTACTTC.

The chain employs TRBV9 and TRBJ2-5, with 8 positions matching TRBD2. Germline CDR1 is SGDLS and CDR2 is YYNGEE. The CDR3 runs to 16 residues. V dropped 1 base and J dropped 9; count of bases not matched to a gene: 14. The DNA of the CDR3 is TGTGCCAGCAGCGTACACCGGTTTCGGCTAGCGGGCGCCCAGTACTTC. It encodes CASSVHRFRLAGAQYF.

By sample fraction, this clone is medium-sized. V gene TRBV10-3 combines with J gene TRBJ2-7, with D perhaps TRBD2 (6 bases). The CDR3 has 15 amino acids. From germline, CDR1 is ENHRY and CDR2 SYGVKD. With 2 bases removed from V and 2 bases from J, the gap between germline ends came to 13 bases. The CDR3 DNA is TGTGCCATCAGTGAGCCGACTAGGTTTCCCTACGAGCAGTACTTC. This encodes CAISEPTRFPYEQYF.

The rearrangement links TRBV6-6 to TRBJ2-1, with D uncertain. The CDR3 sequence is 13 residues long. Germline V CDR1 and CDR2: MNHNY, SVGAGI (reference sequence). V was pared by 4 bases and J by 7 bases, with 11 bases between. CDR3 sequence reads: CASSFLETNEQFF. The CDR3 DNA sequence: TGTGCCAGCAGTTTTTTGGAAACAAATGAGCAGTTCTTC.

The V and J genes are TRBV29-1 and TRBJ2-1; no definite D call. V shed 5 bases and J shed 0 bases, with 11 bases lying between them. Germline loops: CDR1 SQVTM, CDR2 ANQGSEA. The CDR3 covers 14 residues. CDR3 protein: CSVLDPHSYNEQFF. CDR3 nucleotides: TGCAGCGTTCTCGACCCACACTCCTACAATGAGCAGTTCTTC.

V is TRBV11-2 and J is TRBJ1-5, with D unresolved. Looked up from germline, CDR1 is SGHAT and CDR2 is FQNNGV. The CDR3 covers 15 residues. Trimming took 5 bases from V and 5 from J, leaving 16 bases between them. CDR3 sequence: CASSPGGRVHQPQHF. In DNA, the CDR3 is TGTGCCAGCAGCCCAGGTGGTAGGGTACATCAGCCCCAGCATTTT.

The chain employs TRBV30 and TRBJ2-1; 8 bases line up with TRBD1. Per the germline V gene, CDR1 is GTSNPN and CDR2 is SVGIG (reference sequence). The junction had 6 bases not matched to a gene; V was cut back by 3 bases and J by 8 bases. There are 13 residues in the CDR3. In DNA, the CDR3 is TGTGCCTGGAGCCCGGGACAGGTCCATGAGCAGTTCTTC. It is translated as CAWSPGQVHEQFF.

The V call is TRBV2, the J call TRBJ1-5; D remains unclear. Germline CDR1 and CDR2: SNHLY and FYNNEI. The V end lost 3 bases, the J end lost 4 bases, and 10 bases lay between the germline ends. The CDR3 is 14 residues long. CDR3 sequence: CASSESLTNQPQHF. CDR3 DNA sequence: TGTGCCAGCAGTGAGTCCCTCACAAATCAGCCCCAGCATTTT.

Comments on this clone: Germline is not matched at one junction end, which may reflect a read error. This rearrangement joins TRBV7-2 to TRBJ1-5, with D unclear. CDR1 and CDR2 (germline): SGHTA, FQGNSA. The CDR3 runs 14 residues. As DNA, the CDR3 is TGTGCCAGCAGCTCATTAAATAGCAATCAGCCTCAGCATTTT. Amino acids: CASSSLNSNQPQHF.